Shown below are 19 T cell receptor beta chains from a single sample sequenced in a study of T cells in Graves' hyperthyroidism and ophthalmopathy. Amplified TCR beta CDR3 regions came from RNA transcripts. First-round RT-PCR of the TCR CDR3 relied on the HTBI primer set. Each CDR3 protein is one row after TCRdb ran MiXCR on the multiplex PCR reads. This repertoire shows approximately 370,000 distinct CDR3 sequences, about a sixth found once; its top ten account for 34%. Sequenced material: blood. The source is a woman in her 30s with Graves' hyperthyroidism that later progressed to Graves' ophthalmopathy.

The V gene is TRBV29-1, the J gene TRBJ1-1; 9 nucleotides match TRBD1. Germline-derived CDR1 and CDR2 are SQVTM and ANQGSEA. Trimming cost V 5 bases and J 0 bases; bases outside gene matches: 4. This CDR3 is 14 amino acids long. CDR3 residues: CSVTTGGMNTEAFF. CDR3 DNA sequence: TGCAGCGTTACAACAGGGGGCATGAACACTGAAGCTTTCTTT.

This clonotype was observed at least ten times. The CDR3 loop reads CASRRLPNTGELFF. The DNA of the CDR3 is TGTGCCAGCAGAAGGCTACCGAACACCGGGGAGCTGTTTTTT. The rearrangement uses TRBV28 and TRBJ2-2; D remains unclear. Germline V gives CDR1 MDHEN, CDR2 SYDVKM. The CDR3 contains 14 residues. The ends were cut back, 6 bases at V and 0 bases at J, with 8 bases in the middle.

This clonotype was seen at least ten times. The chain joins TRBV18 to TRBJ2-1; 14 nucleotides line up with TRBD2. The CDR3 extends over 19 amino acids. Germline V CDR1 and CDR2: KGHSH, LQKENI. The V gene end was trimmed by 5 bases and the J gene end by 6 bases; junction bases not matched to a gene: 15. The CDR3 is CASSETTGTSGSRSNEQFF. The CDR3, as DNA: TGTGCCAGCTCAGAAACGACCGGGACTAGCGGGAGTCGATCCAATGAGCAGTTCTTC.

This clonotype has only a few counts. The chain carries TRBV5-6 and TRBJ2-1; 7 bases are a match to TRBD1. There are 14 residues in the CDR3. With 7 bases clipped from V and 4 bases from J, the junction kept 8 bases outside the gene matches. Germline lookup yields CDR1 SGHDT and CDR2 YYEEEE. CDR3 residues: CASLPGQQYNEQFF. CDR3 coding DNA: TGTGCCAGCCTACCGGGACAGCAATACAATGAGCAGTTCTTC.

This clonotype was found many times. The gene calls are TRBV12-3 or TRBV12-4 and TRBJ1-1; D not certain. The V end was cut by 1 base, the J end by 3 bases, with 18 bases between. CDR3 length: 17 amino acids. CDR3: CASSLVAPPDRYTEAFF. CDR3 DNA: TGTGCCAGCAGTTTAGTAGCCCCCCCCGACCGCTACACTGAAGCTTTCTTT.

This clonotype was observed at least ten times. The chain has TRBV20-1 and TRBJ2-7, with 10 nucleotides matching TRBD1. V was pared by 3 bases and J by 4 bases, with 9 bases of the junction left unmatched. Germline values: CDR1 DFQATT, CDR2 SNEGSKA (reference sequence). The CDR3 covers 15 residues. CDR3 sequence: CSASRWGQGFYEQYF. CDR3 DNA sequence: TGCAGTGCTAGCAGGTGGGGACAGGGGTTTTACGAGCAGTACTTC.

This clonotype occurred many times. V and J are TRBV3-1 and TRBJ1-5; 9 bases are shared with TRBD1. The CDR3 is 16 residues long. Trimming at V came to 1 base and at J to 7 bases, leaving 8 bases not matched to a gene. Germline CDR1 and CDR2: LGHDT and YNNKEL (reference sequence). CDR3 loop: CASSQGYTGGRQPQHF. The DNA for the CDR3 is TGTGCCAGCAGCCAAGGATATACAGGGGGCAGGCAGCCCCAGCATTTT. The complete variable domain, with remaining parts taken from reference TRBV3-1 and TRBJ1-5, reads DTAVSQTPKYLVTQMGNDKSIKCEQNLGHDTMYWYKQDSKKFLKIMFSYNNKELIINETVPNRFSPKSPDKAHLNLHINSLELGDSAVYFCASSQGYTGGRQPQHFGDGTRLSIL.

This clonotype was seen repeatedly, ten times or more. V and J are TRBV7-2 and TRBJ2-7; TRBD1 matches 8 bases. V gave up 6 bases and J gave up 7 bases; unmatched junction bases: 23. CDR3 length: 18 residues. Germline CDR1 SGHTA, CDR2 FQGNSA. CDR3 protein: CASSPTQTGTGRRWEQYF. In DNA, the CDR3 is TGTGCCAGCAGTCCCACCCAGACCGGGACAGGACGACGGTGGGAGCAGTACTTC.

J is TRBJ2-1 and V is TRBV11-2; D is undetermined. Germline lookup yields CDR1 SGHAT and CDR2 FQNNGV. Between the trimmed V and J ends, which lost 5 bases and 10 bases, there was a span of 9 bases. This CDR3 contains 11 residues. CDR3 sequence reads: CASSRGREQFF. CDR3 coding DNA: TGTGCCAGCAGCCGAGGACGGGAGCAGTTCTTC. The full variable domain, its missing parts supplied by reference TRBV11-2 and TRBJ2-1, is EAGVAQSPRYKIIEKRQSVAFWCNPISGHATLYWYQQILGQGPKLLIQFQNNGVVDDSQLPKDRFSAERLKGVDSTLKIQPAKLEDSAVYLCASSRGREQFFGPGTRLTVL.

This clonotype was detected only a few times. The chain links TRBV30 to TRBJ2-1; 11 nucleotides line up with TRBD1. The CDR3 length is 15 residues. Germline CDR1 is GTSNPN and CDR2 is SVGIG (reference sequence). V lost 4 bases, J lost 2 bases, and 4 bases stayed unmatched. CDR3 sequence: CAWTGDRGAYNEQFF. The CDR3 DNA reads TGTGCCTGGACGGGGGACAGGGGGGCCTACAATGAGCAGTTCTTC.

This clonotype was observed a handful of times. The J gene is TRBJ1-2, the V gene TRBV6-1, with a possible D match to TRBD1 (6 bases). There are 15 residues in the CDR3. V was cut by 4 bases and J by 4 bases, with 16 bases left in between. CDR1 is MNHNS, CDR2 SASEGT, per germline. CDR3 sequence (DNA): TGTGCCAGCAGTGTTCGACAGGTGGCTAGCTATGGCTACACCTTC. This gives the protein CASSVRQVASYGYTF.

The chain recombines TRBV7-8 with TRBJ2-1; the D is unclear. Germline loops: CDR1 SGHVS, CDR2 FQNEAQ. CDR3 length equals 16 residues. V dropped 4 bases and J dropped 6 bases, with 19 bases sitting between them. The CDR3 is CASSSRRSSNSNEQFF. CDR3 nucleotides: TGTGCCAGCAGCTCCCGGCGCAGCTCTAACTCCAATGAGCAGTTCTTC.

This clonotype occurred many times. The V gene is TRBV11-2, the J gene TRBJ2-3, with 7 positions matching TRBD2. The length of the CDR3 is 15 residues. CDR1 SGHAT and CDR2 FQNNGV come from the germline V gene. V lost 3 bases and J lost 5; bases outside the gene matches: 8. The CDR3 here is CASSFMAGVGDTQYF. The CDR3 DNA follows: TGTGCCAGCAGCTTTATGGCGGGAGTAGGAGATACGCAGTATTTT.

This clonotype was seen ten or more times. The chain employs TRBV29-1 and TRBJ1-2, with a weak D call TRBD1 (5 bases). The CDR3 length is 14 residues. Germline V gene data show CDR1 as SQVTM and CDR2 as ANQGSEA. V shed 2 bases and J shed 5 bases, with 15 bases lying between them. CDR3 in amino acids: CSVETRGAVYGYTF. The CDR3, as DNA: TGCAGCGTTGAAACAAGGGGCGCGGTATATGGCTACACCTTC.

This clonotype was counted many times. The chain is built from TRBV28 and TRBJ2-3; D is undetermined. Trimming stripped 5 bases from V and 1 base from J, with 13 bases between. The germline V gene encodes CDR1 MDHEN and CDR2 SYDVKM. The CDR3 contains 15 residues. The CDR3 spells CASSGEGWGTDTQYF. In DNA form, the CDR3 reads TGTGCCAGCAGTGGGGAAGGTTGGGGCACAGATACGCAGTATTTT.

This clonotype was observed many times. The V gene is TRBV28, the J gene TRBJ2-7; tentatively, D is TRBD1 (6 bases). V was pared by 3 bases and J by 6 bases, with 12 bases between. The CDR3 has 13 residues. Germline V gene data show CDR1 as MDHEN and CDR2 as SYDVKM. CDR3 region: CASSFVAGVEQYF. In nucleotides, the CDR3 is TGTGCCAGCAGTTTCGTGGCAGGGGTCGAGCAGTACTTC.

This clonotype was picked up many times. The rearrangement links TRBV10-2 to TRBJ1-1, with D unresolved. This CDR3 is 14 amino acids long. The germline gives CDR1 WSHSY, CDR2 SAAADI. V lost 4 bases and J lost 0, with 9 bases in between. The CDR3 DNA is TGCGCCAGCAGTGGGCTTGCCTTGAACACTGAAGCTTTCTTT. This gives the protein CASSGLALNTEAFF.

There are many counts of this clonotype. J is TRBJ1-1 and V is TRBV3-1, with 9 bases fitting TRBD1. This CDR3 is 12 amino acids long. Germline-derived CDR1 and CDR2 are LGHDT and YNNKEL (reference sequence). V was clipped by 3 bases and J by 9 bases; unmatched bases: 2. DNA for the CDR3: TGTGCCAGCAGCCAGAACAGGGGGCAAGCTTTCTTT. This translates into CASSQNRGQAFF.

The rearrangement links TRBV28 to TRBJ1-5, with TRBD1 matching over 10 bases. The CDR3 consists of 19 residues. The V segment lost 6 bases and the J segment 0 bases; nucleotides outside the gene matches: 14. Per germline, CDR1 MDHEN and CDR2 SYDVKM. In nucleotides, the CDR3 is TGTGCCAGCAGCCGCAGAGGGACAGGGGCCTTCTATAGCAATCAGCCCCAGCATTTT. Its protein is CASSRRGTGAFYSNQPQHF.